A single T cell receptor beta chain is shown here with its context. The data were obtained in a study of Ad26.COV2.S vaccination and SARS-CoV-2 variants. Treatment of the sample: around 19 received Ad26.COV2.S at low or high dose, single or two shots; 5 received placebo; per-sample allocation not given. Samples came from day 63 after the first vaccine or placebo injection. Produced via immunoSEQ multiplex PCR; TCRdb's table is partial and in-frame only. The sample consists of around 300,000 clones, 75% to 90% of them appearing once. Unmatched junction bases numbered 5, after V lost 4 bases and J lost 2 bases. Germline V CDR1 and CDR2: MDHEN, SYDVKM. There are 15 residues in the CDR3.

This receptor was taken from a person aged 18-60 years who received the Ad26.COV2.S COVID-19 vaccine or a placebo. The source was peripheral blood, collected in a trial of Ad26.COV2.S vaccine versus placebo. The V and J genes are TRBV28 and TRBJ1-5; 7 bases map to TRBD1. The DNA for the CDR3 is TGTGCCAGCAGTTCGAGGGGGCTTGGCAATCAGCCCCAGCATTTT. Translating it yields CASSSRGLGNQPQHF. The full variable domain, with the rest looked up from reference TRBV28 and TRBJ1-5, is DVKVTQSSRYLVKRTGEKVFLECVQDMDHENMFWYRQDPGLGLRLIYFSYDVKMKEKGDIPEGYSVSREKKERFSLILESASTNQTSMYLCASSSRGLGNQPQHFGDGTRLSIL.